This TCR beta chain was observed in a study of CD4+ T cells in melanoma. Overall study findings and caveats: A reported correlation linked neoantigen-specific CD4+ T cells to CD8+, macrophage and B cell function. Reportedly, melanoma neoantigen-specific CD4+ T cells showed varied differentiation states.

Here immunoSEQ multiplex PCR was the method, and the copy in TCRdb shows in-frame clones only, minus some. Altogether around 110,000 clones are present, 92% being singletons, with the ten largest covering 3% to 4%. The CDR3 totals 15 residues. Trimming shortened V by 6 bases and J by 2 bases, and 15 bases separated the two germline ends. The germline gives CDR1 MDHEN, CDR2 SYDVKM. Remarks on this clone: Its antigen is not identified.

The sample taken for sequencing was peripheral blood. The chain carries TRBV28 and TRBJ2-3, with D unclear. The TCR was taken from a human donor with melanoma. The CDR3 loop is CASSPRRLNTDTQYF. CDR3 DNA sequence: TGTGCCAGCAGCCCCCGGCGCTTAAACACAGATACGCAGTATTTT.